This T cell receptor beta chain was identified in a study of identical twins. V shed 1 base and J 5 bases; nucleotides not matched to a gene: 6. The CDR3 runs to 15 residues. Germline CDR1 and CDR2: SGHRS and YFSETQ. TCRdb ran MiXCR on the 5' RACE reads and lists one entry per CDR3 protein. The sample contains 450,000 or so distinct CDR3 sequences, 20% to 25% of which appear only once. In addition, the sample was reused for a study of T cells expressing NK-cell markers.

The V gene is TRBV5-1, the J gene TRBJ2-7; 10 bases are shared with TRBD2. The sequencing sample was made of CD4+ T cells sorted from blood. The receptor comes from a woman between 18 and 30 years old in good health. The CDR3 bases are TGCGCCAGCAGCTTGCTAGCGGGAGACGTCGACGAGCAGTACTTC. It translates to CASSLLAGDVDEQYF.